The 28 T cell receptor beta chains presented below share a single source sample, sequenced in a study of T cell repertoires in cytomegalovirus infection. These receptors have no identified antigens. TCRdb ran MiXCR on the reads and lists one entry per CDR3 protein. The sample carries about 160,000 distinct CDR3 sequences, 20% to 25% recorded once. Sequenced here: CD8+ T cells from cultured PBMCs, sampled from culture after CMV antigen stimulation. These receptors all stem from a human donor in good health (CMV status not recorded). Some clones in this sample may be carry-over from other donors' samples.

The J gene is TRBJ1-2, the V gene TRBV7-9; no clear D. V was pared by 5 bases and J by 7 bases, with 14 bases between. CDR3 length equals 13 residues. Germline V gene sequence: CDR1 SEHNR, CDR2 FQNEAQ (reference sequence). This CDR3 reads CASSASGPGGYTF. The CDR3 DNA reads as TGTGCCAGCAGCGCTTCTGGGCCGGGTGGCTACACCTTC.

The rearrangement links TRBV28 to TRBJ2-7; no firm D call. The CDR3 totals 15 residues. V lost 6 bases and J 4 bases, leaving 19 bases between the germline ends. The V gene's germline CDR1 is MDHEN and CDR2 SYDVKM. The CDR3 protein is CASSPFSDPTYEQYF. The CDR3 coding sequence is TGTGCCAGCAGCCCCTTCAGTGATCCGACTTACGAGCAGTACTTC.

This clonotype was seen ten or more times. CDR3 DNA: TGTGCCAGCAGCTTAGAACAGGGGATCAATTCACCCCTCCACTTT. It codes for CASSLEQGINSPLHF. This sequence joins TRBV7-9 and TRBJ1-6; TRBD1 agrees at 7 bases. CDR1 is SEHNR, CDR2 FQNEAQ, per germline (reference sequence). This CDR3 contains 15 residues. J gave up 7 bases and V 1 base, and 4 bases lay outside the gene matches. The full variable domain, its missing parts supplied by reference TRBV7-9 and TRBJ1-6, is DTGVSQNPRHKITKRGQNVTFRCDPISEHNRLYWYRQTLGQGPEFLTYFQNEAQLEKSRLLSDRFSAERPKGSFSTLEIQRTEQGDSAMYLCASSLEQGINSPLHFGNGTRLTVT.

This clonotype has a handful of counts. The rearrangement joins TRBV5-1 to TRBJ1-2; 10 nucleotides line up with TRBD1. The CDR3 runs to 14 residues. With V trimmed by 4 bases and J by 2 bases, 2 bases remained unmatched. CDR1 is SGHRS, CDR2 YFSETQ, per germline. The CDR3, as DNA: TGCGCCAGCAGCACGGGACAGGGGAACTATGGCTACACCTTC. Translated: CASSTGQGNYGYTF.

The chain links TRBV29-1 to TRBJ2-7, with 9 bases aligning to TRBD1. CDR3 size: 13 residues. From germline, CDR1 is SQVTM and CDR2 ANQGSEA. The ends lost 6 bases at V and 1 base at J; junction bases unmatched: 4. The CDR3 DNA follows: TGCAGCGTAACCGGGACAGGGTCCTACGAGCAGTACTTC. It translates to CSVTGTGSYEQYF.

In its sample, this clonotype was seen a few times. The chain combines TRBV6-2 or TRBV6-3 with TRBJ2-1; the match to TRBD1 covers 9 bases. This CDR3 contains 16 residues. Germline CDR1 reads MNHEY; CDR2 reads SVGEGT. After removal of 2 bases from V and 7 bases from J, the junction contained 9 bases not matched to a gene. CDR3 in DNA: TGTGCCAGCAGTTACAGTCGGGACAGGGCGAGTAATGAGCAGTTCTTC. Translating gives CASSYSRDRASNEQFF.

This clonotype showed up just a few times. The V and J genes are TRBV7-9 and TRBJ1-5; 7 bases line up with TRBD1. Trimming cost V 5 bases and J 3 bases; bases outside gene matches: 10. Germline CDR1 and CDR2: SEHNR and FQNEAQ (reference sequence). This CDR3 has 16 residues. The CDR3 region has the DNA TGTGCCAGCAGCCAGGGGGGGCCGGGCTCCAATCAGCCCCAGCATTTT. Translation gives CASSQGGPGSNQPQHF. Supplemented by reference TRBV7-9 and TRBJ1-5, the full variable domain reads DTGVSQNPRHKITKRGQNVTFRCDPISEHNRLYWYRQTLGQGPEFLTYFQNEAQLEKSRLLSDRFSAERPKGSFSTLEIQRTEQGDSAMYLCASSQGGPGSNQPQHFGDGTRLSIL.

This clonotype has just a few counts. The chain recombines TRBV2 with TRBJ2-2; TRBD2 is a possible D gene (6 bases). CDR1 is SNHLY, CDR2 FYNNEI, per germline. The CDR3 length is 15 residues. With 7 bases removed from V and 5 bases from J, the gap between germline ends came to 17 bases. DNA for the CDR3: TGTGCCAGCATCCATGGGCGGGGTCGGACCGGGGAGCTGTTTTTT. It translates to CASIHGRGRTGELFF.

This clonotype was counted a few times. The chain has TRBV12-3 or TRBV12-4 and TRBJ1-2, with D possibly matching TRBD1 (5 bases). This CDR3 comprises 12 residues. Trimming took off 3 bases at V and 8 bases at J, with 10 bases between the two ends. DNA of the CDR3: TGTGCCAGCAGTTTTGGGGCTAAGGGCTACACCTTC. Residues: CASSFGAKGYTF.

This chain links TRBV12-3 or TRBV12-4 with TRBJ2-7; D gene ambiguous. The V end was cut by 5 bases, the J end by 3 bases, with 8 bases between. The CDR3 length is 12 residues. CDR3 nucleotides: TGTGCCAGCAGTGAGGTTTACTACGAGCAGTACTTC. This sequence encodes CASSEVYYEQYF.

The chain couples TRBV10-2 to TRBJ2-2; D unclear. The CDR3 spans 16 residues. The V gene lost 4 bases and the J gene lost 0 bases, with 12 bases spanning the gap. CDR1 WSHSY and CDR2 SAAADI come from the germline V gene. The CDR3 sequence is CASSAVERTNTGELFF. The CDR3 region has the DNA TGCGCCAGCAGTGCGGTGGAGCGAACGAACACCGGGGAGCTGTTTTTT.

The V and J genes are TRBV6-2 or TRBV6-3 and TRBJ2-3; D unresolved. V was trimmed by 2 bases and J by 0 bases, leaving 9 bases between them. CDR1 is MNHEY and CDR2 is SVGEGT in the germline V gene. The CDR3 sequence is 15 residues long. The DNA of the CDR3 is TGTGCCAGCAGTTACGAGGTCTCCAGCACAGATACGCAGTATTTT. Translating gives CASSYEVSSTDTQYF.

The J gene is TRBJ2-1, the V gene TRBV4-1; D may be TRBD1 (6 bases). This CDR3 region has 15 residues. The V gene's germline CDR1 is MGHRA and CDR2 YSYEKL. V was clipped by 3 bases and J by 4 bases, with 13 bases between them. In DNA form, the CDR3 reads TGCGCCAGCAGCCACCAACAGACAGGTTACAATGAGCAGTTCTTC. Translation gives CASSHQQTGYNEQFF.

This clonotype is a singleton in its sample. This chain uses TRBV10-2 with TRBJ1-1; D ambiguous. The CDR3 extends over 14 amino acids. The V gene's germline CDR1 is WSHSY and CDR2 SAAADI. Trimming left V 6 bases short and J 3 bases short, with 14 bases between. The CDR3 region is CASSETGVDTEAFF. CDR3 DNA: TGCGCCAGCAGCGAGACCGGGGTAGACACTGAAGCTTTCTTT.

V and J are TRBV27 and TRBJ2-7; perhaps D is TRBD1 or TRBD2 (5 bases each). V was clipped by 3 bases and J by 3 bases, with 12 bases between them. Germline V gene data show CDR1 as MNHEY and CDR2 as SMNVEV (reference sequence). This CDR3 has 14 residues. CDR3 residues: CASSLVGPYYEQYF. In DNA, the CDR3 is TGTGCCAGCAGTTTGGTGGGACCGTACTACGAGCAGTACTTC.

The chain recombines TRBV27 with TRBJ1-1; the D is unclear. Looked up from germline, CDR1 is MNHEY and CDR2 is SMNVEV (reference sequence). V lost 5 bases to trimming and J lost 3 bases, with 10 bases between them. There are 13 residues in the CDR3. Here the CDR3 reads CASSKTLDTEAFF. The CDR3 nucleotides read TGTGCCAGCAGTAAAACCCTGGACACTGAAGCTTTCTTT.

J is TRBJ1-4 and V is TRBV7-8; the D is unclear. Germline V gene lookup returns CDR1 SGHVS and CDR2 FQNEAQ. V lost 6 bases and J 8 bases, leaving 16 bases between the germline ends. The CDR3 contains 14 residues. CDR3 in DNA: TGTGCCAGCAGGCATTTTGGGTACGGCGAAAAACTGTTTTTT. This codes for CASRHFGYGEKLFF.

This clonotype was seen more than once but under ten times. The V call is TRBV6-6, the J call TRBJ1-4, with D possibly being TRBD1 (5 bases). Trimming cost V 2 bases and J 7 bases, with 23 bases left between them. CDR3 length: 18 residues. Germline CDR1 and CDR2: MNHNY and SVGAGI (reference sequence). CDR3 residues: CASSYPRVGEETGEKLFF. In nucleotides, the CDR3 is TGTGCCAGCAGTTACCCCCGGGTAGGGGAGGAGACTGGTGAAAAACTGTTTTTT.

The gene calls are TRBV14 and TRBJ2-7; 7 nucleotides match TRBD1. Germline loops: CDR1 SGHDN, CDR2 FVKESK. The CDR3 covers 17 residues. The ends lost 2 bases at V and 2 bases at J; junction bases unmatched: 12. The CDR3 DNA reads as TGTGCCAGCAGCCAATATACAGGGGCCCTTTTACCCTACGAGCAGTACTTC. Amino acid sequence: CASSQYTGALLPYEQYF.

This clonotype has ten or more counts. CDR3 region: CASSRRDSYTYEQYF. The CDR3 bases are TGTGCCAGCAGCCGAAGGGACAGCTATACCTACGAGCAGTACTTC. This chain links TRBV6-2 or TRBV6-3 with TRBJ2-7; the match to TRBD1 covers 7 bases. V lost 6 bases to trimming and J lost 2 bases; unmatched junction nucleotides: 10. CDR1 and CDR2 (germline): MNHEY, SVGEGT. The CDR3 covers 15 residues.

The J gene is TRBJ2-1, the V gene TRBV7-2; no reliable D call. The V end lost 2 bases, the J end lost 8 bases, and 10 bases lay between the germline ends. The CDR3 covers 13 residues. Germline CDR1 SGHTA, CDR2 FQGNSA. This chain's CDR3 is CASSLISDYEQFF. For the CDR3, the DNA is TGTGCCAGCAGCTTAATCTCCGATTATGAGCAGTTCTTC.

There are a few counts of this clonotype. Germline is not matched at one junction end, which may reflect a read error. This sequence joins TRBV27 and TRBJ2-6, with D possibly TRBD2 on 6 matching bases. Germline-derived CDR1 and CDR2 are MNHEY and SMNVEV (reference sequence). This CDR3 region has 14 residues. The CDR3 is CASGGSSGANILTF. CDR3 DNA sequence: TGTGCCAGCGGAGGGAGCTCTGGGGCCAACATCCTGACTTTC.

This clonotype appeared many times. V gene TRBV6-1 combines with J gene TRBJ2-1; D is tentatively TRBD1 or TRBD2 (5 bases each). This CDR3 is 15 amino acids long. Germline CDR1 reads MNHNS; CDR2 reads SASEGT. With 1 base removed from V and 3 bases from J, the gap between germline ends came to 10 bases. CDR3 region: CASSEVSGGYNEQFF. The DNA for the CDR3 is TGTGCCAGCAGTGAAGTCTCTGGGGGCTACAATGAGCAGTTCTTC.

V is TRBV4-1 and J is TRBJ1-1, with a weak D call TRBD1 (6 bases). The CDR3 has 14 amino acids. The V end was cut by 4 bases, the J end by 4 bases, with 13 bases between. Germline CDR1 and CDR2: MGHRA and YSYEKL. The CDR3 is CASSLGGWVTEAFF. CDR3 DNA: TGCGCCAGCAGCCTAGGGGGATGGGTCACTGAAGCTTTCTTT.

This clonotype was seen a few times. This chain's CDR3 is CASSLLAGEAGANVLTF. The CDR3 DNA follows: TGTGCCAGCAGCTTACTAGCGGGGGAAGCTGGGGCCAACGTCCTGACTTTC. V and J are TRBV7-8 and TRBJ2-6; 10 nucleotides agree with TRBD2. The length of the CDR3 is 17 residues. The germline gives CDR1 SGHVS, CDR2 FQNEAQ. V was pared by 2 bases and J by 2 bases, with 3 bases of the junction left unmatched.

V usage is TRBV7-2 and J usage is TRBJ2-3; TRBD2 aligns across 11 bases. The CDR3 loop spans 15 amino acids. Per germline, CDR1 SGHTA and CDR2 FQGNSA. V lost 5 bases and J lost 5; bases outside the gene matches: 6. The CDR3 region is CASSHSGGALDTQYF. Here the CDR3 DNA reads TGTGCCAGCAGCCATAGCGGGGGGGCACTAGATACGCAGTATTTT.

CDR3 amino acids: CASSLNRGGNQPQHF. For the CDR3, the DNA is TGTGCCAGCAGCTTAAACAGGGGAGGCAATCAGCCCCAGCATTTT. The J gene is TRBJ1-5, the V gene TRBV7-2; 7 nucleotides agree with TRBD1. The germline V gene encodes CDR1 SGHTA and CDR2 FQGNSA. This CDR3 region has 15 residues. V gave up 2 bases and J gave up 2 bases; unmatched junction bases: 3. Based on the CDR3 plus reference TRBV7-2 and TRBJ1-5, the full variable domain is GAGVSQSPSNKVTEKGKDVELRCDPISGHTALYWYRQSLGQGLEFLIYFQGNSAPDKSGLPSDRFSAERTGGSVSTLTIQRTQQEDSAVYLCASSLNRGGNQPQHFGDGTRLSIL.

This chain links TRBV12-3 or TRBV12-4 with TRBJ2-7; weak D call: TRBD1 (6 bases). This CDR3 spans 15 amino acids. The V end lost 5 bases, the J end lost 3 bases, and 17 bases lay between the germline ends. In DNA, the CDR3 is TGTGCCAGCAGTAATGCCGGGGACATCTTCTACGAGCAGTACTTC. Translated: CASSNAGDIFYEQYF.